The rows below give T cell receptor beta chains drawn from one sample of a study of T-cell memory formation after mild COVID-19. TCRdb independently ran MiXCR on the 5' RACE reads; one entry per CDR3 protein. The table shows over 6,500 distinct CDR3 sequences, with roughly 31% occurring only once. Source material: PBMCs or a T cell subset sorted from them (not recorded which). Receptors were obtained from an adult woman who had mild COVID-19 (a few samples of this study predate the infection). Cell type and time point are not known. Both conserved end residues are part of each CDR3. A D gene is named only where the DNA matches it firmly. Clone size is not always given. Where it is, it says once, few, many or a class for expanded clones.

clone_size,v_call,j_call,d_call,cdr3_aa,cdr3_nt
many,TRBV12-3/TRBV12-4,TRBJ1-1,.,CASSPQVESRAFF,TGTGCCAGCAGTCCACAGGTTGAATCTCGGGCTTTCTTT
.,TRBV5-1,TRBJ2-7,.,CASSLEILDEQYF,TGCGCCAGCAGCTTGGAAATATTGGACGAGCAGTACTTC
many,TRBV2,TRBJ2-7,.,CASSPGGMSYEQYF,TGTGCCAGCTCTCCTGGGGGAATGTCCTACGAGCAGTACTTC
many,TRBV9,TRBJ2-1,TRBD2,CASSVNRREGIANEQFF,TGTGCCAGCAGCGTAAATAGGCGGGAGGGCATTGCCAATGAGCAGTTCTTC
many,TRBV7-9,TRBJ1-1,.,CASSLVVGFAEAFF,TGTGCCAGCAGCTTAGTAGTAGGGTTCGCTGAAGCTTTCTTT
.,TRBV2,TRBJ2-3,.,CASSEVPGWDTQYF,TGTGCCAGCAGTGAAGTGCCAGGATGGGATACGCAGTATTTT
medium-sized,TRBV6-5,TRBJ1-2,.,CASSPDSIYGYTF,TGTGCCAGCAGTCCGGACAGCATTTATGGCTACACCTTC
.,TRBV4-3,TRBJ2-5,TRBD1,CASSQGQGYQETQYF,TGCGCCAGCAGCCAAGGACAGGGGTACCAAGAGACCCAGTACTTC
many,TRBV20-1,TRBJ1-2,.,CSARYGYTF,TGCAGTGCTAGATATGGCTACACCTTC
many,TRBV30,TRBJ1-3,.,CASNDAPGNTIYF,TGTGCCTCGAACGATGCCCCTGGAAACACCATATATTTT
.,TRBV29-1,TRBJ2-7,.,CSVEGVYEQYF,TGCAGCGTTGAAGGCGTTTACGAGCAGTACTTC
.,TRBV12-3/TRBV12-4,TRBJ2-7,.,CASSFGRVGEQYF,TGTGCCAGCAGTTTTGGCAGGGTTGGGGAGCAGTACTTC
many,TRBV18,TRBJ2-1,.,CASSPRVEQFF,TGTGCCAGCTCACCACGTGTTGAGCAGTTCTTC
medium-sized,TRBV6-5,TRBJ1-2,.,CASSYSNWGNYGYTF,TGTGCCAGCAGTTACTCGAACTGGGGAAACTATGGCTACACCTTC
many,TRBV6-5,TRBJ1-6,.,CASSYSTSIETSSYNSPLHF,TGTGCCAGCAGTTACTCGACCTCTATAGAGACGAGCTCCTATAATTCACCCCTCCACTTT
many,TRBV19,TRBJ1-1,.,CASSIGQLNTEAFF,TGTGCCAGTAGTATCGGACAGCTGAACACTGAAGCTTTCTTT
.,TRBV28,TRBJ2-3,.,CASSFGGRTTDTQYF,TGTGCCAGCAGTTTTGGAGGGCGGACCACAGATACGCAGTATTTT
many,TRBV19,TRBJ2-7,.,CASSIGRAGTNEQYF,TGTGCCAGTAGTATAGGGCGTGCAGGGACAAACGAGCAGTACTTC
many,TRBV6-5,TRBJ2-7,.,CASSTLRKPSYEQYF,TGTGCCAGCAGTACCCTCCGGAAGCCCTCCTACGAGCAGTACTTC
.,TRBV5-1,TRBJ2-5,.,CASSGGGAGETQYF,TGCGCCAGCAGCGGTGGGGGCGCGGGAGAGACCCAGTACTTC
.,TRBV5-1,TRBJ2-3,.,CASSPRDFNTDTQYF,TGCGCCAGCAGCCCCCGGGACTTCAACACAGATACGCAGTATTTT
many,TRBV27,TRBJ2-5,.,CASMGIGTPSETQYF,TGTGCCAGCATGGGGATAGGGACACCCTCGGAGACCCAGTACTTC
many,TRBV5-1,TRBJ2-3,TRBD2,CASSLRLAGEGETDTQYF,TGCGCCAGCAGCCTCAGACTAGCGGGCGAGGGGGAGACAGATACGCAGTATTTT
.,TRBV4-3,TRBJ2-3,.,CASSQKGDTQYF,TGCGCCAGCAGCCAAAAGGGGGATACGCAGTATTTT
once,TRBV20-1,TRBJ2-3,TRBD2,CSARKLSGRADTQYF,TGCAGTGCTCGCAAACTTAGCGGGAGGGCAGATACGCAGTATTTT
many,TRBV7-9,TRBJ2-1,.,CASDAYTDRGDEQFF,TGTGCCAGCGATGCTTATACAGACCGGGGCGATGAGCAGTTCTTC
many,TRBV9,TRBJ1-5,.,CASSVGGGNQPQHF,TGTGCCAGCAGCGTAGGGGGGGGAAATCAGCCCCAGCATTTT
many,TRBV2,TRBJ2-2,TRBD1,CASSTGAGELFF,TGTGCCAGCAGCACAGGGGCCGGGGAGCTGTTTTTT
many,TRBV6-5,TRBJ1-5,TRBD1,CASSYGTGWDQPQHF,TGTGCCAGCAGTTACGGGACAGGGTGGGACCAGCCCCAGCATTTT
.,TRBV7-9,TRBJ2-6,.,CASSPDLWANVLTF,TGTGCCAGCAGCCCCGACCTCTGGGCCAACGTCCTGACTTTC
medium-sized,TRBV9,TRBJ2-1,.,CASSVAARNEQFF,TGTGCCAGCAGCGTAGCGGCTAGGAATGAGCAGTTCTTC
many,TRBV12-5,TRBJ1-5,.,CASGLNGPYQPQHF,TGTGCTAGTGGTTTGAACGGGCCCTATCAGCCCCAGCATTTT